This TCR beta chain was sequenced for a study of T cells in narcolepsy. Across the whole study: Donors had narcolepsy type 1 or type 2, or were healthy controls. Findings and limits, study-wide: Autoreactive clone sequences were missing from some blood memory CD4+ repertoires. Autoreactive HCRT-specific and TRIB2-specific clonotypes were marked in same-patient CSF-versus-blood CD4+ comparisons.

Using immunoSEQ multiplex PCR, the repertoire was profiled, and TCRdb retains in-frame clones only, with some absent. The sample records approximately 20,000 clones, about 90% being singletons. Regarding this clone: The antigen is undetermined.

In germline, CDR1 is SEHNR, CDR2 FQNEAQ (reference sequence). Between the trimmed V and J ends, which lost 5 bases and 2 bases, there was a span of 10 bases. The CDR3 extends over 14 amino acids. The sequence derives from a human donor with narcolepsy. The chain combines TRBV7-9 with TRBJ2-4; D might be TRBD1 (6 bases). The specimen sequenced was CD45RA- memory CD4+ T cells from PBMCs. The CDR3 region is CASSPGQTKNIQYF. Here the CDR3 DNA reads TGTGCCAGCAGCCCAGGACAGACCAAAAACATTCAGTACTTC.